Shown below are 3 T cell receptor beta chains from a single sample sequenced in a study of T cell responses to AZD1222 COVID-19 vaccine. Profiled with immunoSEQ multiplex PCR; TCRdb holds only in-frame clones, not every one. The profile covers over 150,000 clones, with 90% to 95% appearing a single time and roughly 4.5% taken by the ten largest. The specimen was peripheral blood, collected on day 0 of MenACWY control vaccination. The source of these receptors is an adult in good health.

The rearrangement joins TRBV24-1 to TRBJ2-3; 10 nucleotides agree with TRBD2. The junction had 7 bases not matched to a gene; V was cut back by 4 bases and J by 1 base. CDR3 length: 17 amino acids. Germline V gene sequence: CDR1 KGHDR, CDR2 SFDVKD. CDR3: CATSDVRTSGRTDTQYF. CDR3 nucleotide sequence: TGTGCCACCAGTGACGTACGGACTAGCGGACGCACAGATACGCAGTATTTT.

This sequence joins TRBV5-8 and TRBJ2-5; a possible D gene is TRBD1 (6 bases). Trimming removed 3 bases at V and 2 bases at J, with 17 bases between. This CDR3 contains 16 residues. Germline lookup yields CDR1 SGHTS and CDR2 YDEGEE. The CDR3 region has the DNA TGTGCCAGCAGCTCTCAGGGGAAGGGCGGACAAGAGACCCAGTACTTC. Translation: CASSSQGKGGQETQYF.

V is TRBV3-1 (or the pseudogene TRBV3-2) and J is TRBJ2-1; D not certain. This CDR3 has 14 residues. Deletions cut 0 bases from V and 10 bases from J, with 13 bases between. CDR1 is LGHDT and CDR2 is YNNKEL in the germline V gene (reference sequence). CDR3 sequence: CASSQDGPNREQFF. In DNA form, the CDR3 reads TGTGCCAGCAGCCAAGACGGACCCAATAGGGAGCAGTTCTTC.